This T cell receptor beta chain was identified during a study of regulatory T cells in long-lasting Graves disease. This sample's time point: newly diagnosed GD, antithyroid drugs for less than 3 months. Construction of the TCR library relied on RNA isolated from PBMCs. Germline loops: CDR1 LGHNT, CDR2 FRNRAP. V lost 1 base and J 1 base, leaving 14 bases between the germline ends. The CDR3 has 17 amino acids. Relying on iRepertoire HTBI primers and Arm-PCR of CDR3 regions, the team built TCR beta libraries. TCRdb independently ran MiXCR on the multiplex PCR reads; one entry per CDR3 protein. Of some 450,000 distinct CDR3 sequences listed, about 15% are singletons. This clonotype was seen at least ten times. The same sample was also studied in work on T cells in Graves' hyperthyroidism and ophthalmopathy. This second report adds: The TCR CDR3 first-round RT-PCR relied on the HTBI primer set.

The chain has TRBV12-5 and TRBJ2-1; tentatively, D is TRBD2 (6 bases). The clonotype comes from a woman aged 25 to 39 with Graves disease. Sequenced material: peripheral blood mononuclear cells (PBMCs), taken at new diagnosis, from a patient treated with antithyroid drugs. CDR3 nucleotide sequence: TGTGCTAGTGGTTTGGACGCGGGGTACGGATCCTACAATGAGCAGTTCTTC. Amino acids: CASGLDAGYGSYNEQFF.